This T cell receptor (beta chain) originates from a study of CD8 T cells in ankylosing spondylitis. MiXCR, applied by TCRdb to the 5' RACE reads, yields one record per CDR3 protein. This table has about 36,000 distinct CDR3 sequences, roughly an eighth appearing once. From germline, CDR1 is ENHRY and CDR2 SYGVKD. The CDR3 has 19 amino acids. The ends were cut back, 2 bases at V and 3 bases at J, with 26 bases in the middle. This clonotype occurred a few times. The receptor's source is a male donor with ankylosing spondylitis. Sequenced: synovial fluid, either unsorted or a sorted T cell fraction (not recorded which). J is TRBJ2-7 and V is TRBV10-3; weak D call: TRBD2 (6 bases). CDR3 protein: CAISEPNWRPGLWVYEQYF. The CDR3 DNA follows: TGTGCCATCAGTGAGCCCAATTGGAGACCGGGACTGTGGGTCTACGAGCAGTACTTC.